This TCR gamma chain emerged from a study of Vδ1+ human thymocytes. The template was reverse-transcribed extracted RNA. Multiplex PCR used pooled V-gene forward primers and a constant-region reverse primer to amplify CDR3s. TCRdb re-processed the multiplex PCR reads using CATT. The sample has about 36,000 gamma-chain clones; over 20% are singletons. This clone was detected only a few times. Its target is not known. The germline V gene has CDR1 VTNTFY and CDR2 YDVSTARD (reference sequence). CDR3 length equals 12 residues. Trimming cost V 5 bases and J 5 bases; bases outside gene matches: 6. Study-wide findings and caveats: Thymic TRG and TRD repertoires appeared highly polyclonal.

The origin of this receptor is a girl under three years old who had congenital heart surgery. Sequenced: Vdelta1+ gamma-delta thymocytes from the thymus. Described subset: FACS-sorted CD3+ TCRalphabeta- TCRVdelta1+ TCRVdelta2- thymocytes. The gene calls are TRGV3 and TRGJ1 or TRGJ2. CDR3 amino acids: CATWVRNYKKLF. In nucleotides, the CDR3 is TGTGCCACCTGGGTCCGAAATTATAAGAAACTCTTT.